The rows below give T cell receptor beta chains drawn from one sample of a study of PD-1 blockade in mismatch repair-deficient tumors. Clones were read by immunoSEQ multiplex PCR, and TCRdb kept only the in-frame ones, dropping some. The sample has more than 40,000 clones; approximately 78% are singletons. The sample was peripheral blood, taken 4 weeks after starting pembrolizumab. The receptors were gathered from an adult with mismatch repair-deficient cancer. Both conserved end residues are part of each CDR3. Fields, in order: clone size, J gene, CDR3 length, V gene, CDR3 protein. Size tells how often a clone was seen (once, few, many) or the class of an expanded clone, and some rows leave it out.

.,TRBJ1-2,15,TRBV7-2,CASSQSPTEASGYTF
.,TRBJ2-7,15,TRBV9,CASSVEAGSSYEQYF
few,TRBJ2-5,12,TRBV5-4,CASSQRLETQYF
.,TRBJ2-1,17,TRBV18,CASSPFGGGGSYNEQFF
.,TRBJ1-2,13,TRBV7-9,CASSPKGQDGYTF
.,TRBJ2-5,16,TRBV7-3,CASRSPGLAHQETQYF
.,TRBJ2-1,15,TRBV11-2,CASSLDLSSYNEQFF
.,TRBJ1-5,16,TRBV6-1,CASRELQGGGGQPQHF
.,TRBJ2-1,18,TRBV2,CASSEGLAHRLSYNEQFF
.,TRBJ1-1,14,TRBV9,CASSVSQQDLEAFF
.,TRBJ2-7,16,TRBV9,CASSVSVTSGSYEQYF
.,TRBJ2-5,17,TRBV5-1,CASSPLVGLAGRETQYF
.,TRBJ2-1,12,TRBV5-1,CASSLAYNEQFF
.,TRBJ1-5,13,TRBV19,CASSDRENQPQHF
once,TRBJ2-7,16,TRBV6-5,CASSYSLGQGVYEQYF
.,TRBJ2-7,14,TRBV6-5,CASSYSLGGYEQYF
.,TRBJ1-1,12,TRBV10-3,CAISESTTEAFF
.,TRBJ2-1,16,TRBV6-4,CASSDTNGAGATKQFF
few,TRBJ2-3,15,TRBV5-8,CASSLFKGRTDTQYF
.,TRBJ1-4,14,TRBV5-1,CASSGGQGAEKLFF
few,TRBJ2-7,15,TRBV4-2,CASSQGGGASYEQYF
few,TRBJ1-5,13,TRBV28,CASSRQGSQPQHF
.,TRBJ2-7,15,TRBV27,CASSLGRTGGFEQYF
.,TRBJ2-3,15,TRBV28,CASRRAGGGENTQYF
.,TRBJ2-5,12,TRBV7-2,CASSLDVASPYF
.,TRBJ2-3,15,TRBV28,CASSPRGSSTDTQYF
.,TRBJ1-2,15,TRBV5-1,CASSLGEIPNHGYTF
.,TRBJ2-3,17,TRBV5-4,CASSIGASGRVTDTQYF
.,TRBJ2-7,12,TRBV7-9,CASSLSSYEQYF
.,TRBJ2-3,17,TRBV11-3,CASSLARGLTSTDTQYF
.,TRBJ2-4,19,TRBV19,CASSRDRGMAINAKNIQYF
.,TRBJ2-2,15,TRBV11-2,CASSPKMGVGGELFF
once,TRBJ2-7,15,TRBV7-9,CASSLGGGGTYEQYF
.,TRBJ2-3,15,TRBV27,CASRKGLAGPHTQYF
few,TRBJ2-1,16,TRBV5-1,CASSLAGTTSYNEQFF
.,TRBJ1-2,14,TRBV7-3,CASSLRAGNYGYTF
few,TRBJ2-2,14,TRBV29-1,CSVSGTSFTGELFF
once,TRBJ1-2,13,TRBV7-2,CASSEEAGYGYTF
once,TRBJ2-7,11,TRBV7-9,CASSWGYEQYF
.,TRBJ1-1,13,TRBV29-1,CTANSGEGSEAFF
.,TRBJ1-2,14,TRBV5-4,CASSPRTGDYGYTF
.,TRBJ2-2,16,TRBV9,CASSVGLAGTTGELFF
.,TRBJ2-7,13,TRBV25-1,CASKDASSYEQYF
.,TRBJ2-3,15,TRBV9,CASSASGTSTDTQYF
once,TRBJ1-3,16,TRBV27,CASSPGAPVLGNTIYF
.,TRBJ2-7,13,TRBV27,CASRGAESYEQYF
once,TRBJ2-7,14,TRBV5-1,CASSILTSTYEQYF
.,TRBJ2-3,15,TRBV7-2,CASSRDGLSTDTQYF
.,TRBJ2-7,11,TRBV6-5,CASSDNYEQYF
.,TRBJ1-1,11,TRBV7-6,CASSRDFEAFF
.,TRBJ2-7,16,TRBV11-1,CASSLGLAESSYEQYF
.,TRBJ2-7,14,TRBV12-5,CASGLEGAPVEQYF
few,TRBJ2-7,15,TRBV6-6,CASNHGQGTIYEQYF
.,TRBJ2-7,14,TRBV10-3,CAIMGTSGPYEQYF
.,TRBJ1-2,13,TRBV14,CASSQVPNYGYTF
.,TRBJ1-2,16,TRBV19,CASSTAPGQGAGGYTF
.,TRBJ1-1,13,TRBV5-6,CASSSGTPTEAFF
.,TRBJ2-1,15,TRBV27,CASSSPGLGANEQFF
.,TRBJ1-4,13,TRBV25-1,CASKGQPNEKLFF
.,TRBJ2-7,15,TRBV18,CASSSGGSLAYEQYF